A selection of T cell receptor beta chains follows, all from one sample in a study of blood T cell repertoires in COVID-19. Produced via immunoSEQ multiplex PCR; TCRdb's table is partial and in-frame only. The data show approximately 180,000 clones, approximately 85% seen once. Sequencing was performed on PBMCs or T cells enriched from blood (not recorded which). The receptors derive from a middle-aged man who had recovered from COVID-19. Both conserved end residues are part of each CDR3. The D gene is left open where the match is weak. The size entry is marked missing in some rows and otherwise reads once, few, many or a size class.

>17|TRBD1|TRBJ2-7|TRBV29-1|-
TGCAGCGCGCCGGGACAGGGGGCTAAGCGGGAACCCTACGAGCAGTACTTC
CSAPGQGAKREPYEQYF
>15|-|TRBJ2-3|TRBV5-1|-
TGCGCCAGCAGCTTGGAGGGGCACCCCACAGATACGCAGTATTTT
CASSLEGHPTDTQYF
>16|TRBD1|TRBJ2-1|TRBV9|-
TGTGCCAGCAGCAACAGGGGGCTGTCGGTTCTATATGAGCAGTTCTTC
CASSNRGLSVLYEQFF
>14|-|TRBJ1-1|TRBV18|-
TGTGCCAGCTCACCAGCTTTACAGAACACTGAAGCTTTCTTT
CASSPALQNTEAFF
>11|-|TRBJ2-7|TRBV15|-
TGTGCCACCAGCATCGACAACGAGCAGTACTTC
CATSIDNEQYF
>17|TRBD2|TRBJ2-1|TRBV4-1|few
TGCGCCAGCAGCCAATACTCGGGGGACTATTACAACAATGAGCAGTTCTTC
CASSQYSGDYYNNEQFF
>16|-|TRBJ1-2|TRBV5-4|-
TGTGCCAGCAGCTTGGGGGGAGGGGAAGGCTTCTCTGGCTACACCTTC
CASSLGGGEGFSGYTF
>15|-|TRBJ2-7|TRBV7-2|few
TGTGCCAGCAGCCGTTCCGGGGCAGGGGATTACGAGCAGTACTTC
CASSRSGAGDYEQYF
>14|-|TRBJ1-1|TRBV5-1|-
TGCGCCAGCAGCTTCCGGGAAGGTAGCACTGAAGCTTTCTTT
CASSFREGSTEAFF
>15|-|TRBJ1-5|TRBV30|-
TGTGCCTGGAGTGCCGACAGTAGCAGCAATCAGCCCCAGCATTTT
CAWSADSSSNQPQHF
>14|-|TRBJ1-4|TRBV28|-
TGTGCCAGCAAAAAGGGACAAAAGTGGGAAAAACTGTTTTTT
CASKKGQKWEKLFF
>14|TRBD2|TRBJ2-1|TRBV5-1|-
TGCGCCAGCGAGGAGACTAGCGGCAACAATGAGCAGTTCTTC
CASEETSGNNEQFF
>15|TRBD1|TRBJ1-6|TRBV5-1|-
TGCGCCAGCAGCTTGCTCGGACAGGGGAATTCACCCCTCCACTTT
CASSLLGQGNSPLHF
>13|-|TRBJ2-1|TRBV10-2|-
TGCGCCAGCAGCGGGTCAGGGAAGAATGAGCAGTTCTTC
CASSGSGKNEQFF
>13|TRBD1|TRBJ1-2|TRBV7-3|once
TGTGCCAGCAGCTCGACAGGGGAGCTTGGCTACACCTTC
CASSSTGELGYTF
>12|TRBD1|TRBJ1-2|TRBV29-1|-
TGCAGCGTGGACAGGGGGCGGCTTGGCTACACCTTC
CSVDRGRLGYTF
>15|TRBD2|TRBJ2-1|TRBV19|-
TGTGCCAGTAGGAGTCTAGCGGGAAACGGCTATGAGCAGTTCTTC
CASRSLAGNGYEQFF
>16|-|TRBJ1-2|TRBV28|-
TGTGCCAGCAGTACCCCCCCCCAAACAGCTAACTATGGCTACACCTTC
CASSTPPQTANYGYTF
>14|TRBD2|TRBJ2-7|TRBV11-2|few
TGTGCCAGCAGCCTAGCGGGAGTGGTCTACGAGCAGTACTTC
CASSLAGVVYEQYF